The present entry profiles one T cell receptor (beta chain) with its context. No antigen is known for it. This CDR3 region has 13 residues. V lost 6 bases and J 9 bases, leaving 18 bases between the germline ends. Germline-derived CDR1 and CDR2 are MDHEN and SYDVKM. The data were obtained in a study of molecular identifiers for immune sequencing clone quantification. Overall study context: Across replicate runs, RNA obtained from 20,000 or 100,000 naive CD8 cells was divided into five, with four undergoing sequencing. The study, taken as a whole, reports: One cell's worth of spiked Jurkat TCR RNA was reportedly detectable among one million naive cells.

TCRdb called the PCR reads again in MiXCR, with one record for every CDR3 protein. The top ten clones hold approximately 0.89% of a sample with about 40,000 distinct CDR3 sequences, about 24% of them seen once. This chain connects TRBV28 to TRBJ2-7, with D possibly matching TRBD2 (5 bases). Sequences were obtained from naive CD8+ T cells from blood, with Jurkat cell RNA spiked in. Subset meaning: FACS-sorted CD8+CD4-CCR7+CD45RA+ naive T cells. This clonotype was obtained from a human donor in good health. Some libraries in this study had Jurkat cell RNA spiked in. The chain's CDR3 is CASRPGNSSAQYF. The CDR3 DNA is TGTGCCAGCAGGCCCGGGAACTCCTCCGCGCAGTACTTC.